This T cell receptor (beta chain) was recovered during a study of OX40 agonist ivuxolimab in advanced cancers. The wider study: Each patient was given ivuxolimab into a vein every 2 weeks, at 0.01 to 10 mg/kg.

Points from the study as a whole: At 0.1 to 3.0 mg/kg, CD4+ and CD8+ blood T cells expanded clonally by week 6. On average, CD8+ T cells had more expanded clones than CD4+.

This table comes from immunoSEQ multiplex PCR, and its TCRdb copy is limited to in-frame clones, with some not included. Among around 60,000 clones, 80% to 90% were seen once, and the ten largest hold 3%. Per the germline V gene, CDR1 is SGHTA and CDR2 is FQGNSA. This CDR3 is built from 15 residues. V dropped 1 base and J dropped 10 bases, with 14 bases sitting between them. About this clone itself: Its antigen remains unknown.

The chain recombines TRBV7-2 with TRBJ1-6, with a possible D match to TRBD1 (5 bases). The sequenced sample was CD4+ or CD8+ T cells sorted from blood, obtained in a trial of the OX40 agonist ivuxolimab. The sequence was obtained from an adult with an advanced solid tumor such as melanoma, head and neck, liver or kidney cancer. CDR3 nucleotides: TGTGCCAGCAGCTTAGAGCACAGGTCAGGATCACCCCTCCACTTT. Protein sequence: CASSLEHRSGSPLHF. Variable domain in full (rest from reference TRBV7-2 and TRBJ1-6): GAGVSQSPSNKVTEKGKDVELRCDPISGHTALYWYRQSLGQGLEFLIYFQGNSAPDKSGLPSDRFSAERTGGSVSTLTIQRTQQEDSAVYLCASSLEHRSGSPLHFGNGTRLTVT.